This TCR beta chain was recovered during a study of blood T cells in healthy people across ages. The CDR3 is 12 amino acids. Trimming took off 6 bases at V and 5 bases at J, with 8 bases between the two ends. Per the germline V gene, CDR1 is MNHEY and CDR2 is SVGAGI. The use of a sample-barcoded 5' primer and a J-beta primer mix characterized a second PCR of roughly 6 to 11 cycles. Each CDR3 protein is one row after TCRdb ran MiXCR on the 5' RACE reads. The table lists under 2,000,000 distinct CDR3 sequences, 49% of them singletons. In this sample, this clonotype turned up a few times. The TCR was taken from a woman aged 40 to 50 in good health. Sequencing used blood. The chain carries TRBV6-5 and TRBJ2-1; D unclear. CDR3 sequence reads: CASRDTHNEQFF. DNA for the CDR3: TGTGCCAGCAGAGACACCCACAATGAGCAGTTCTTC.